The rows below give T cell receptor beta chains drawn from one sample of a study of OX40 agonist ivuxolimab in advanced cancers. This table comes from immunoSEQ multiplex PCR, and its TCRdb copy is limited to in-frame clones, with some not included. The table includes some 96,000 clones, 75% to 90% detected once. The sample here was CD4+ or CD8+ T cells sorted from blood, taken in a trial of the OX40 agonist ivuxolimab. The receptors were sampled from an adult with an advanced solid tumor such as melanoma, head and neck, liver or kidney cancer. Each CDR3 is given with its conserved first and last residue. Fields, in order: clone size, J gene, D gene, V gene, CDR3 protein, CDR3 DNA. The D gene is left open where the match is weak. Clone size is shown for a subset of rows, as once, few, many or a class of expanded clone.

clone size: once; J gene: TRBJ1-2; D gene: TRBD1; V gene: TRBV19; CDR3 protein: CASSRGRTGEIKGYTF; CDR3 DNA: TGTGCCAGTAGTCGCGGGAGGACAGGGGAAATTAAAGGCTACACCTTC
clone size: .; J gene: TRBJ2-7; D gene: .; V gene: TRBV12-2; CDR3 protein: CASRLGCGRDERSSYEQYF; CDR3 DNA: TGTGCAAGTCGCTTAGGATGCGGAAGGGATGAGCGTAGCTCCTACGAGCAGTACTTC
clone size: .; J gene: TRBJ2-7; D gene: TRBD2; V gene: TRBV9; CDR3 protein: CASSAKAGGEQYF; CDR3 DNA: TGTGCCAGCAGTGCCAAGGCGGGAGGCGAGCAGTACTTC
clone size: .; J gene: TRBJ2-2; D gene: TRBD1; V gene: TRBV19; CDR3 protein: CASSILTGRSGELFF; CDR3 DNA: TGTGCCAGTAGTATTTTGACAGGGCGGTCCGGGGAGCTGTTTTTT
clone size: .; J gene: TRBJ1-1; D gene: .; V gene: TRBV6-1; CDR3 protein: CGAGLERTLEAFF; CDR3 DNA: TGTGGCGCGGGTCTAGAGAGAACCCTTGAAGCTTTCTTT
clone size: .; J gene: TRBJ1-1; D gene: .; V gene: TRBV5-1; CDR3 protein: CASSFKGGGGAFF; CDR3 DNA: TGCGCCAGCAGCTTCAAAGGGGGAGGTGGGGCTTTCTTT
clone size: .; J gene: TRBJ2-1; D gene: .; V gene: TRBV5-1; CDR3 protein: CASSLFLQGVNEQFF; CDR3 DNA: TGCGCCAGCAGCTTGTTCCTCCAGGGCGTAAATGAGCAGTTCTTC
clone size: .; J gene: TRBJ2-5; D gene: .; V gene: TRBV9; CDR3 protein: CASSSGLKETQYF; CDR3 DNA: TGTGCCAGCAGCTCAGGACTGAAAGAGACCCAGTACTTC
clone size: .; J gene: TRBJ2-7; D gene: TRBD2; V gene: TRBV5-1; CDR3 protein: CASSSGLAGRSSYEQYF; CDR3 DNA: TGCGCCAGCAGCTCGGGACTAGCGGGAAGGAGCTCCTACGAGCAGTACTTC
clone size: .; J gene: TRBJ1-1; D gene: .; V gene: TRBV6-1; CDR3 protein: CASSPLGQPTEAFF; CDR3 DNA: TGTGCCAGCAGTCCCCTTGGACAGCCCACTGAAGCTTTCTTT
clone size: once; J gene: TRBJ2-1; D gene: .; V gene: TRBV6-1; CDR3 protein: CASSESQSLYAEQFF; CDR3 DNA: TGTGCCAGCAGTGAATCCCAGAGTCTATACGCTGAGCAGTTCTTC
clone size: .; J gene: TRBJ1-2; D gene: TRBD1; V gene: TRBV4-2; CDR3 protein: CASSQTGEGGYTF; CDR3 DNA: TGTGCCAGCAGCCAAACAGGGGAGGGTGGCTACACCTTC
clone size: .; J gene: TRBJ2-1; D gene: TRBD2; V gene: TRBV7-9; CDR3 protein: CASSSRLAEYNEQFF; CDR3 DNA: TGTGCCAGCAGCTCCCGACTAGCGGAGTACAATGAGCAGTTCTTC
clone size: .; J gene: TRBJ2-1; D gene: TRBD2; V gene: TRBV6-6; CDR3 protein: CASSTQRGPSYNEQFF; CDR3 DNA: TGTGCCAGCAGTACCCAGCGGGGGCCTTCCTACAATGAGCAGTTCTTC
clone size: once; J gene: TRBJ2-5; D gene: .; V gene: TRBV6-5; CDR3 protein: CASSGQGPETQYF; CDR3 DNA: TGTGCCAGCAGCGGTCAGGGTCCAGAGACCCAGTACTTC
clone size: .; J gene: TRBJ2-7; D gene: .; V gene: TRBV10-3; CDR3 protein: CAISESLRDYEQYF; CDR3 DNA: TGTGCCATCAGTGAGAGTTTGCGGGACTACGAGCAGTACTTC
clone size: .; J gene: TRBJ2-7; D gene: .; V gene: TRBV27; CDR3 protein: CASSLEAGRYEQYF; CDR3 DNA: TGTGCCAGCAGTTTAGAGGCGGGGCGGTACGAGCAGTACTTC
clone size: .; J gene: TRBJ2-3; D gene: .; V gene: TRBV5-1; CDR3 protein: CASSPVASGSTDTQYF; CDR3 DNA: TGCGCCAGCAGCCCTGTGGCGAGCGGGAGCACAGATACGCAGTATTTT
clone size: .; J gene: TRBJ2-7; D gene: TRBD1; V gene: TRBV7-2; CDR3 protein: CASSSGTGFSYEQYF; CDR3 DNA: TGTGCCAGCAGCTCCGGGACAGGGTTCTCCTACGAGCAGTACTTC
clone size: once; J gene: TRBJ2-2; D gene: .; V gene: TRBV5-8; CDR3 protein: CASSPLGTGELFF; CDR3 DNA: TGTGCCAGCAGCCCGCTTGGCACCGGGGAGCTGTTTTTT
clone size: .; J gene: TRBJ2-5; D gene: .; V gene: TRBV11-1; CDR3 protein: CASSLGREQETQYF; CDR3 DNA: TGTGCCAGCAGCTTGGGACGCGAGCAAGAGACCCAGTACTTC
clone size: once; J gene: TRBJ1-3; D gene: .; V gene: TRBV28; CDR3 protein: CASTPGGGSLRNTIYF; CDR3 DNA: TGTGCCAGCACCCCAGGCGGGGGTTCGTTGAGAAACACCATATATTTT
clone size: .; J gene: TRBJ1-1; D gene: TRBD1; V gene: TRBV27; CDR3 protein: CASSSRTGRVNTEAFF; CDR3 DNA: TGTGCCAGCAGTTCAAGGACAGGGAGGGTGAACACTGAAGCTTTCTTT
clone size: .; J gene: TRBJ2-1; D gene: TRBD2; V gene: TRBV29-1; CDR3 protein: CSVVGGQTGGSYNEQFF; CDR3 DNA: TGCAGCGTTGTGGGGGGGCAAACGGGAGGGTCCTACAATGAGCAGTTCTTC
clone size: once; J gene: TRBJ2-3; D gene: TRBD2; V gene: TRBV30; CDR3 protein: CAWSVGLLAGTDTQYF; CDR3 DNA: TGTGCCTGGAGTGTAGGTCTGCTAGCGGGCACAGATACGCAGTATTTT
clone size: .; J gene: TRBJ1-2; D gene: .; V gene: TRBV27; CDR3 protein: CASSLGPIYGYTF; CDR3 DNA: TGTGCCAGCAGTTTAGGGCCGATCTATGGCTACACCTTC
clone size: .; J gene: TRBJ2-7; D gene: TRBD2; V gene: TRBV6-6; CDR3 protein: CASRSGRRVYEQYF; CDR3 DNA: TGTGCCAGCCGGAGCGGGAGAAGGGTCTACGAGCAGTACTTC
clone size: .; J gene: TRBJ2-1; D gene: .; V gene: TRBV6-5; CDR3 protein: CASSYFGTNNEQFF; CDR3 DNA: TGTGCCAGCAGTTACTTCGGGACAAACAATGAGCAGTTCTTC
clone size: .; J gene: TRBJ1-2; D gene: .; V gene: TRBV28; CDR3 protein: CATLGLSGYTF; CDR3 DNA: TGTGCCACCCTCGGACTTTCTGGCTACACCTTC
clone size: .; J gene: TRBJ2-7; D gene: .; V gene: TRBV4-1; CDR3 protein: CASSQISGRRYF; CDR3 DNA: TGCGCCAGCAGCCAAATCTCTGGGCGGAGGTACTTC
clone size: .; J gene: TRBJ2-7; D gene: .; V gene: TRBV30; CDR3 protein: CAWSAPRGGYIYEQYF; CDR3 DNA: TGTGCCTGGAGTGCACCCAGGGGGGGCTACATCTACGAGCAGTACTTC
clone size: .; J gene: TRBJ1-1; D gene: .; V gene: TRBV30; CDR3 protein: CAWENTEAFF; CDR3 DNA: TGTGCCTGGGAGAACACTGAAGCTTTCTTT
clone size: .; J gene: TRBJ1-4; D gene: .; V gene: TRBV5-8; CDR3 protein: CASSLGAGRSGEKLFF; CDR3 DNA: TGTGCCAGCAGCTTGGGGGCCGGCAGGAGCGGTGAAAAACTGTTTTTT
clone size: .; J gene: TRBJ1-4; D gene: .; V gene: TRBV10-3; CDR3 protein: CATGLSEKLFF; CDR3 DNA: TGTGCCACGGGACTTAGTGAAAAACTGTTTTTT
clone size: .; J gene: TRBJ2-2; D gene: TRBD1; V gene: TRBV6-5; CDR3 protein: CASTHRRTGTGELFF; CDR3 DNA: TGTGCCAGCACCCACCGAAGGACAGGGACCGGGGAGCTGTTTTTT
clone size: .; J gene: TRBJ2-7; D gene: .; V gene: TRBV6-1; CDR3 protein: CASSDRRIYEQYF; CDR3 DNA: TGTGCCAGCAGTGACAGAAGAATCTACGAGCAGTACTTC
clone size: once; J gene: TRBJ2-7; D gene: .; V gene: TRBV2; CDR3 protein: CASGTSFSYEQYF; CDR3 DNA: TGTGCCAGCGGGACATCCTTCTCCTACGAGCAGTACTTC
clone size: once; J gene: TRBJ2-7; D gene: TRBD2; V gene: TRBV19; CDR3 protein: CASTESGSQYEQYF; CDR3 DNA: TGTGCCAGTACCGAGAGCGGGAGTCAGTACGAGCAGTACTTC
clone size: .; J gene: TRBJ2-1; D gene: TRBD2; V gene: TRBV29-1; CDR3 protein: CSGGLAIGTEQFF; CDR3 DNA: TGCAGCGGCGGACTAGCGATAGGGACTGAGCAGTTCTTC
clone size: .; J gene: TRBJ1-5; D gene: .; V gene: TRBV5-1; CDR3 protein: CASSLVGAEGQPQHF; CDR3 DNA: TGCGCCAGCAGCTTGGTCGGGGCAGAGGGTCAGCCCCAGCATTTT
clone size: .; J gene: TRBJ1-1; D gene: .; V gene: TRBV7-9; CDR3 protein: CASRLNTEAFF; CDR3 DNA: TGTGCCAGCAGGCTGAACACTGAAGCTTTCTTT
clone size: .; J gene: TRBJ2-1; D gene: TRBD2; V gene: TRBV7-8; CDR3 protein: CASSRTSGSGSSYNEQFF; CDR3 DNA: TGTGCCAGCAGCCGGACTAGCGGGAGTGGAAGCTCCTACAATGAGCAGTTCTTC
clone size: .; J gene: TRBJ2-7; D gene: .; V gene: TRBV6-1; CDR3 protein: CASSGLDREGTYEQYF; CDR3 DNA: TGTGCCAGCAGTGGCCTTGACAGGGAGGGGACCTACGAGCAGTACTTC
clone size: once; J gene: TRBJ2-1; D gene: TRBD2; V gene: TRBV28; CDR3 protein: CASSQISGMNYNEQFF; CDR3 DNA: TGTGCCAGCAGTCAGATTAGCGGGATGAATTACAATGAGCAGTTCTTC
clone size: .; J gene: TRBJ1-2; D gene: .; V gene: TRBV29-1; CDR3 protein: CSVEDFTIGQRYGYTF; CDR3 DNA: TGCAGCGTTGAAGATTTTACCATTGGACAGCGCTATGGCTACACCTTC
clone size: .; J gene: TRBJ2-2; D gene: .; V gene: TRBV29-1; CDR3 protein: CSAGTQNTGELFF; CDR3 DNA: TGCAGCGCCGGGACACAAAACACCGGGGAGCTGTTTTTT
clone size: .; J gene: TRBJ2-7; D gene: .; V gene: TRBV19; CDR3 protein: CASSKQGYEQYF; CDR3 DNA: TGTGCCAGTAGTAAACAGGGCTACGAGCAGTACTTC
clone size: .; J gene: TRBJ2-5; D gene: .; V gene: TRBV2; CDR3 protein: CASGGARTETQYF; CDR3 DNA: TGTGCCAGCGGTGGGGCCAGGACAGAGACCCAGTACTTC
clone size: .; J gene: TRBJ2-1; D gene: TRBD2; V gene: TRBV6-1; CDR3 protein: CASSKGLAGYYNEQFF; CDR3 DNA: TGTGCCAGCAGTAAAGGACTAGCGGGATATTACAATGAGCAGTTCTTC
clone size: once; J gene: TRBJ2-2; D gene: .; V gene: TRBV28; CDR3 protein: CASSPRTGELFF; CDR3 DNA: TGTGCCAGCAGTCCTAGGACCGGGGAGCTGTTTTTT
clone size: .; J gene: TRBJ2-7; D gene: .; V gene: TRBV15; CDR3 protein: CATSSLILGPSSYEQYF; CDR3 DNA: TGTGCCACCAGCAGTCTTATACTCGGACCAAGCTCCTACGAGCAGTACTTC